This is a list of T cell receptor beta chains from one sample in a study of blood T cell repertoires in COVID-19. TCRdb keeps only in-frame clones here, not all; method: immunoSEQ multiplex PCR. The sample has 75,000 to 80,000 clones; around 90% are singletons. Source material: peripheral blood. These receptors all stem from a human donor in a cohort sampled during active COVID-19. CDR3s include the opening cysteine and the closing phenylalanine or tryptophan. A D gene is named only where the DNA matches it firmly.

TRBJ2-7 TRBD2 TRBV5-1 TGCGCCAGCAGCTTGAGACTAGCGGAAACCTACGAGCAGTACTTC CASSLRLAETYEQYF
TRBJ2-7 NA TRBV6-1 TGTGCCAGCAGTGAGGGGGACATAAGGTCTAGCTCCTACGAGCAGTACTTC CASSEGDIRSSSYEQYF
TRBJ1-2 TRBD1 TRBV4-1 TGCGCCAGCAGTCGGACAGGCTATGGCTACACCTTC CASSRTGYGYTF
TRBJ2-5 TRBD1 TRBV12-3/TRBV12-4 TGTGCCAGCAGTTGGCGACAGGGCCAGTACTTC CASSWRQGQYF
TRBJ1-4 TRBD1 TRBV19 TGTGCCAGTAGTATACAAGCAACAGGGGTGATGGGTGAAAAACTGTTTTTT CASSIQATGVMGEKLFF
TRBJ1-2 TRBD1 TRBV19 TGTGCCAGTAGAGAGACAGGGGACTATGGCTACACCTTC CASRETGDYGYTF
TRBJ2-1 TRBD1 TRBV5-8 TGTGCCAGCAGCTTATTCTCGGGACAGGGGGTTGATGAGCAGTTCTTC CASSLFSGQGVDEQFF
TRBJ2-1 NA TRBV7-9 TGTGCCAGCAGCTTAGTCGGACTCGGGAATGAGCAGTTCTTC CASSLVGLGNEQFF
TRBJ2-5 NA TRBV7-3 TGTGCCAGCAGCTTAACCCCCTCCCGCGGTGAGACCCAGTACTTC CASSLTPSRGETQYF
TRBJ2-2 TRBD2 TRBV9 TGTGCCAGCAGCCTTCGACAGGGACTAGCGGGGGGGCTGTTTTTT CASSLRQGLAGGLFF